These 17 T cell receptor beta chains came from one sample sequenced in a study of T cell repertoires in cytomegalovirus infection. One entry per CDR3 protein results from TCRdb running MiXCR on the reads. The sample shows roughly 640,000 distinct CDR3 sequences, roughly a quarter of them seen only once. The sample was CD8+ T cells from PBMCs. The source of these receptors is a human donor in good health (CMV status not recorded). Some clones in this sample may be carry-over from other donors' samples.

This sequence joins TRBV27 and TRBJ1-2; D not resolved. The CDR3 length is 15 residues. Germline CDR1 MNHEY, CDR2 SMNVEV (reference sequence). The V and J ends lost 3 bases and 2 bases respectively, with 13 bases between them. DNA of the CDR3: TGTGCCAGCAGTTTTTCAGGCACCTCCAACTATGGCTACACCTTC. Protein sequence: CASSFSGTSNYGYTF.

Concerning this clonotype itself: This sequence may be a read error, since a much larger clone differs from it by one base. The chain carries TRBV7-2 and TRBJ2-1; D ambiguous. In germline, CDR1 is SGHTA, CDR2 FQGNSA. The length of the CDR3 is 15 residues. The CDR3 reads CASSPTGVSYNEQSF. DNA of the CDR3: TGTGCCAGCAGCCCCACTGGGGTTTCCTACAATGAGCAGTCCTTC.

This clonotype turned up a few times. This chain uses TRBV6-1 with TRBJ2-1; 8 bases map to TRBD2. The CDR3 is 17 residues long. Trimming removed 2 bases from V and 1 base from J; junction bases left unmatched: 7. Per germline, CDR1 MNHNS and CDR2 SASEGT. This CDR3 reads CASSEFFGGASYNEQFF. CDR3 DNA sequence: TGTGCCAGCAGTGAATTTTTCGGGGGGGCGTCCTACAATGAGCAGTTCTTC.

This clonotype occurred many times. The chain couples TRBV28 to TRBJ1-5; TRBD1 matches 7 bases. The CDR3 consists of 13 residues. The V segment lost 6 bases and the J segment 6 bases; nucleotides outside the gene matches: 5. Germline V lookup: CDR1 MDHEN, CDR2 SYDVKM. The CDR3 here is CASRLGGGQPQHF. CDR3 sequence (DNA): TGTGCCAGCAGACTAGGGGGCGGTCAGCCCCAGCATTTT.

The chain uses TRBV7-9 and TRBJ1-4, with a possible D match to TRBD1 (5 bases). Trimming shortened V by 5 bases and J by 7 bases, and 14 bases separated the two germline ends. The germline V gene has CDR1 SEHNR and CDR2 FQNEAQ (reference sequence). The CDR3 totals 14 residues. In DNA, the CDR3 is TGTGCCAGCAGCGAAGTCGGGGGTATTGAAAAACTGTTTTTT. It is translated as CASSEVGGIEKLFF.

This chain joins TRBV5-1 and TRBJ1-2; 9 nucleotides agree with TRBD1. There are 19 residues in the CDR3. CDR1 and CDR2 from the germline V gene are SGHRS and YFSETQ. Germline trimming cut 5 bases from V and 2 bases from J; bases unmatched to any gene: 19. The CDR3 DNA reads TGCGCCAGCAGAAGAGGCGAGGTGAAGGACAGGGGAAAGAACTATGGCTACACCTTC. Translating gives CASRRGEVKDRGKNYGYTF.

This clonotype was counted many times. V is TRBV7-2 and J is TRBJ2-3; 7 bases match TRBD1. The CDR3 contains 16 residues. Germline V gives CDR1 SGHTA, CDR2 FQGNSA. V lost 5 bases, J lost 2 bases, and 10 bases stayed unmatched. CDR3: CASSPKTGLLTDTQYF. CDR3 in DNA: TGTGCCAGCAGCCCGAAGACAGGGCTACTCACAGATACGCAGTATTTT. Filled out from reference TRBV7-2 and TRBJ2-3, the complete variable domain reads GAGVSQSPSNKVTEKGKDVELRCDPISGHTALYWYRQSLGQGLEFLIYFQGNSAPDKSGLPSDRFSAERTGGSVSTLTIQRTQQEDSAVYLCASSPKTGLLTDTQYFGPGTRLTVL.

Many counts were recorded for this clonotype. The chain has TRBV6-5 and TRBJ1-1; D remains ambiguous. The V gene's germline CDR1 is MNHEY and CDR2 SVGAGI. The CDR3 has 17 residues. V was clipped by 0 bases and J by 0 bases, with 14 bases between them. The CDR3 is CASSYSGGVIMNTEAFF. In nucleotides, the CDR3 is TGTGCCAGCAGTTACTCGGGAGGAGTTATAATGAACACTGAAGCTTTCTTT.

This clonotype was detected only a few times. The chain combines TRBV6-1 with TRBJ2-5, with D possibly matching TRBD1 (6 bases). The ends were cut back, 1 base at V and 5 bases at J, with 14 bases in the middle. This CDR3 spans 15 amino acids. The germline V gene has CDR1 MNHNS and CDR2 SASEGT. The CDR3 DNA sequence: TGTGCCAGCAGTGAAGATCAGGGGCAATGGGAGACCCAGTACTTC. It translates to CASSEDQGQWETQYF.

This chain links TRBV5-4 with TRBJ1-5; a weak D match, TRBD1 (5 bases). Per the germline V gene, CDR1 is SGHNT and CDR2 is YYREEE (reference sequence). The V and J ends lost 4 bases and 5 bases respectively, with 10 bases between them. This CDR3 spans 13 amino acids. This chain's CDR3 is CASSLGPDQPQHF. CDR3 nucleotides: TGTGCCAGCAGCCTGGGACCTGATCAGCCCCAGCATTTT.

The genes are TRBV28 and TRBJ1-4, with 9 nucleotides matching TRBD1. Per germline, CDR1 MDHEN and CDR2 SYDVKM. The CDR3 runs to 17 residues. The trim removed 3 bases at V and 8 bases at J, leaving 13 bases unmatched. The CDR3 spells CASSFSGQGSWHEKLFF. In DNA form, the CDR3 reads TGTGCCAGCAGTTTTAGCGGACAGGGGAGTTGGCACGAAAAACTGTTTTTT.

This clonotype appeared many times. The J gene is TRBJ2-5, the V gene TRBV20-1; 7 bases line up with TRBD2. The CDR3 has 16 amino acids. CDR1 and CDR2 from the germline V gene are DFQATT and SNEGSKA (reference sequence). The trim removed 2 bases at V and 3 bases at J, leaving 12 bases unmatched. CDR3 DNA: TGCAGTGCTAGATCCCGGGCGGGACTATTGAAAGAGACCCAGTACTTC. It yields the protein CSARSRAGLLKETQYF.

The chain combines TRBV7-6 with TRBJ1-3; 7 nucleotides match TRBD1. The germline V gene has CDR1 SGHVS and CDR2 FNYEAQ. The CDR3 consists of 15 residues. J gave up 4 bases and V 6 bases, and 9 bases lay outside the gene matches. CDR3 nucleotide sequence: TGTGCCAGCAGATCAGACAGGGCGATGGGAAACACCATATATTTT. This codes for CASRSDRAMGNTIYF. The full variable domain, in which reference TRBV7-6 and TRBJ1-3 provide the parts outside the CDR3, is GAGVSQSPRYKVTKRGQDVALRCDPISGHVSLYWYRQALGQGPEFLTYFNYEAQQDKSGLPNDRFSAERPEGSISTLTIQRTEQRDSAMYRCASRSDRAMGNTIYFGEGSWLTVV.

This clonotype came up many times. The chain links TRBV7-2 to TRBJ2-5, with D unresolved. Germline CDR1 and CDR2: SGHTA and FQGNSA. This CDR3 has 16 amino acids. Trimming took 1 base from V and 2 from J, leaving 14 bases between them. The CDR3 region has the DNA TGTGCCAGCAGCTTAGAAGTCAACTGGGGACAAGAGACCCAGTACTTC. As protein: CASSLEVNWGQETQYF.

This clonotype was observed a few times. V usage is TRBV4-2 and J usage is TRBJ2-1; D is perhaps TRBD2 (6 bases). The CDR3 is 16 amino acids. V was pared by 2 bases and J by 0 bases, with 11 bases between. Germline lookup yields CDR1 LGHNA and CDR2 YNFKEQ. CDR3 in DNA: TGTGCCAGCAGCCAAAGGGGACTTCCCTCCTACAATGAGCAGTTCTTC. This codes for CASSQRGLPSYNEQFF.

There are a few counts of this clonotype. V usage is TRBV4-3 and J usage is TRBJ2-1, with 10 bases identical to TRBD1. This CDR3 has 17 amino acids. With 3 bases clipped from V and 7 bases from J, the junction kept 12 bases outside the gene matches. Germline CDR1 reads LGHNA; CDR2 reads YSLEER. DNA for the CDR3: TGCGCCAGCAGCCAGACATTGACAGGGGGCGCGTCAAATGAGCAGTTCTTC. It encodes CASSQTLTGGASNEQFF.

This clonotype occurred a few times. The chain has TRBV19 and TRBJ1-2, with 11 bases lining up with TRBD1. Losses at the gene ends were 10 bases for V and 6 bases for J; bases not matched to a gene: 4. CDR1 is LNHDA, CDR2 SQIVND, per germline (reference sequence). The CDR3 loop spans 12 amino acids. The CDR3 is CATLDRGHGYTF. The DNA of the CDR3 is TGTGCCACCCTGGACAGGGGGCATGGCTACACCTTC.